A single sample is the source of the 2 T cell receptor beta chains below, sequenced in a study of post-analysis software for immune sequencing data (dated by TCRdb to between 2014 and 2017). On the study overall, not on this receptor specifically: Patients showed significantly higher frequencies than controls for roughly five TRBV segments, among them TRBV5-6, TRBV5-1 and TRBV20-1.

No antigen is known for these receptors. Library prep was done by PCR. Instrument used: Illumina HiSeq 2500. To reduce PCR and sequencing biases, unique molecular identifiers were incorporated into the TCR beta cDNA libraries. TCRdb reanalyzed the raw reads on its own, using fastp at Q25 for trimming and MiXCR for clone calling, and kept in-frame beta chains. Every CDR3 protein is listed once, alongside the most common genes and DNA of its rows. In all, the sample holds roughly 540,000 distinct CDR3 sequences, and 30% to 40% of those were seen once. The ten largest account for approximately 5.4% of the sample. The sequencing input was blood. The receptor source for this set is a girl under 18 with multiple sclerosis.

This chain links TRBV9 with TRBJ2-2; 14 bases line up with TRBD2. The CDR3 spans 17 residues. Germline-derived CDR1 and CDR2 are SGDLS and YYNGEE. Unmatched junction bases numbered 5, after V lost 4 bases and J lost 3 bases. Here the CDR3 DNA reads TGTGCCAGCAGCCCTCGGACTAGCGGGGGGTACACCGGGGAGCTGTTTTTT. Protein product: CASSPRTSGGYTGELFF. Looking up the rest from reference TRBV9 and TRBJ2-2 gives the full variable domain: DSGVTQTPKHLITATGQRVTLRCSPRSGDLSVYWYQQSLDQGLQFLIQYYNGEERAKGNILERFSAQQFPDLHSELNLSSLELGDSALYFCASSPRTSGGYTGELFFGEGSRLTVL.

This clonotype was detected a few times. The rearrangement joins TRBV3-1 to TRBJ2-5, with D uncertain. Germline lookup yields CDR1 LGHDT and CDR2 YNNKEL (reference sequence). This CDR3 comprises 14 residues. V was shortened by 1 base and J by 4 bases, with 10 bases between the two germline ends. The CDR3 DNA sequence: TGTGCCAGCAGCCAAGGCCCCTTTCGAGAGACCCAGTACTTC. Its protein is CASSQGPFRETQYF.